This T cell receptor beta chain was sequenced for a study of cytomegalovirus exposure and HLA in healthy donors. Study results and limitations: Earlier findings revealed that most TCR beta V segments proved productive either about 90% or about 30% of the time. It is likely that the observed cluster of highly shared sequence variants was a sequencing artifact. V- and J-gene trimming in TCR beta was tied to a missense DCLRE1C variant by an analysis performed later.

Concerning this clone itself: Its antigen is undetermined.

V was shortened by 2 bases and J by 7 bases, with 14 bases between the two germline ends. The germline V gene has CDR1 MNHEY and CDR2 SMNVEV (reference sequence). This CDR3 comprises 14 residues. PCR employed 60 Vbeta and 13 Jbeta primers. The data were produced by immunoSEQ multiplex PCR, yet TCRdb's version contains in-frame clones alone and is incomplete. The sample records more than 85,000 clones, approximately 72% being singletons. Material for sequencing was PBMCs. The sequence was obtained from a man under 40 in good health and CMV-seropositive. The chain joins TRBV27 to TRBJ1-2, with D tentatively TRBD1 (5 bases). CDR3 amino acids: CASSLGAYRAGYTF. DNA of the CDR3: TGTGCCAGCAGTTTAGGGGCGTATCGCGCTGGCTACACCTTC.